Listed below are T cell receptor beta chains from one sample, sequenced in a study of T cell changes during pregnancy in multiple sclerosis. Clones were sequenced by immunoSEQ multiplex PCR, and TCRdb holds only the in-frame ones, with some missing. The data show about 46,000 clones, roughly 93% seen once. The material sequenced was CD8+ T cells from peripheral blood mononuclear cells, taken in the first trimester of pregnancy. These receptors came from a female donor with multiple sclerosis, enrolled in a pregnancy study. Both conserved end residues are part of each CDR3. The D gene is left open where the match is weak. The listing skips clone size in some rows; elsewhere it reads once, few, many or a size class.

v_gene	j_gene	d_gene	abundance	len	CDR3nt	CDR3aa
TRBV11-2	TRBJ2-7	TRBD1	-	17	TGTGCCAGCAGCACAACCCACGGACAGGTTCTATCCTACGAGCAGTACTTC	CASSTTHGQVLSYEQYF
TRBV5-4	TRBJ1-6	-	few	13	TGTGCCAGCAGCCCAATGGTGAGCCTCCGTCTCCACTTT	CASSPMVSLRLHF
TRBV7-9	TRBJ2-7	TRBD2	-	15	TGTGCCAGCAGCTTAGCCCAGCGGGGGAACTACGAGCAGTACTTC	CASSLAQRGNYEQYF
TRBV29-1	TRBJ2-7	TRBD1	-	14	TGCAGCGTTCCTGGCGGACAGGGTAATGGCGAGCAGTACTTC	CSVPGGQGNGEQYF
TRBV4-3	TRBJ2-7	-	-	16	TGCGCCAGCAGCCAAGATCAGGAACTCCCACACTACGAGCAGTACTTC	CASSQDQELPHYEQYF
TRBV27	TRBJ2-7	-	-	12	TGTGCCAGCAGCAGACCTCAGGGGGAGCAGTACTTC	CASSRPQGEQYF
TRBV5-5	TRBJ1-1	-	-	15	TGTGCCAGCAGCTTGGAGAGGGCTGAGCGTACTGAAGCTTTCTTT	CASSLERAERTEAFF
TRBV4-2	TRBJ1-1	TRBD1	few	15	TGTGCCAGCAGCCAAGGACAGGGGAAGGACACTGAAGCTTTCTTT	CASSQGQGKDTEAFF
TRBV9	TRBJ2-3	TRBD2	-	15	TGTGCCAGCAGCGCGTACTGGGGGGGGGCAGATACGCAGTATTTT	CASSAYWGGADTQYF
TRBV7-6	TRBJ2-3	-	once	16	TGTGCCAGCAGCCAAACTGCGGGAACCCTCACAGATACGCAGTATTTT	CASSQTAGTLTDTQYF
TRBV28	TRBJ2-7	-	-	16	TGTGCCAGCAGTTCCCCGGATATGAGGACAACCTACGAGCAGTACTTC	CASSSPDMRTTYEQYF
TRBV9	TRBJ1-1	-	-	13	TGTGCCAGCAGCGTACTTCTGAACACTGAAGCTTTCTTT	CASSVLLNTEAFF
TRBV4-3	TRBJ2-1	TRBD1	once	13	TGCGCCAGCAGCCCGGACAGGGACCATGAGCAGTTCTTC	CASSPDRDHEQFF
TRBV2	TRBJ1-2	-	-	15	TGTGCCAGCAGAGCGGGGAGCCATTATAACTATGGCTACACCTTC	CASRAGSHYNYGYTF
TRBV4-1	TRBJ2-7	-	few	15	TGCGCCAGCAGCCAAGTCGAAGGGGCCTCCTACGAGCAGTACTTC	CASSQVEGASYEQYF
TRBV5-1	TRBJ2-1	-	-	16	TGCGCCAGCAGCTCGGGGACTCGCCTGTCCTACAATGAGCAGTTCTTC	CASSSGTRLSYNEQFF
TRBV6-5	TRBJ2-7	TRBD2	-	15	TGTGCCAGCAGTCCGTCGACTAGCGGGAGATACGAGCAGTACTTC	CASSPSTSGRYEQYF
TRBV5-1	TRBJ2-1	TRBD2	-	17	TGCGCCAGCAGCTTAGGACTAGCGGGGCGGAACGGCTATGAGCAGTTCTTC	CASSLGLAGRNGYEQFF
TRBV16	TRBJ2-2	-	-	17	TGTGCCAGCAGCCAATCGCCCCCGACTAGATACACCGGGGAGCTGTTTTTT	CASSQSPPTRYTGELFF
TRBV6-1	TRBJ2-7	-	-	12	TGTGCCAGCACTTATGCTACCTACGAGCAGTACTTC	CASTYATYEQYF
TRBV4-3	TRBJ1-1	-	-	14	TGCGCCAGCAGCCAAGGCGAGGGTATGAATGAAGCTTTCTTT	CASSQGEGMNEAFF
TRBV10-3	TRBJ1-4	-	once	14	TGTGCCACTAGGGAGGAGGCAACTAATGAAAAACTGTTTTTT	CATREEATNEKLFF
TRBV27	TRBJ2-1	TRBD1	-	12	TGTGCCAGCAGTATGGACAGGGAAGAGCAGTTCTTC	CASSMDREEQFF
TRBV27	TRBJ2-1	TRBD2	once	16	TGTGCCAGCAGTTTACAAACTAGCGGGAGCCGGTATGAGCAGTTCTTC	CASSLQTSGSRYEQFF
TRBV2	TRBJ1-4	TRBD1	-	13	TGTGCCAGCACCGGACAGGAGAATGAAAAACTGTTTTTT	CASTGQENEKLFF